The source of this T cell receptor (beta chain) is a study of CXCR4 blockade with PD-1 therapy in pancreatic cancer. The study's findings and limits: Intratumoral clonality (mean 0.14) exceeded healthy blood (around 0.051) but did not track survival. Only TCRbeta chains were sequenced here.

No neoadjuvant therapy was given before resection to the patients supplying these archived tumor blocks. Details on this clone: Its antigen remains unidentified.

The protocol was immunoSEQ multiplex PCR, while the TCRdb copy is restricted to in-frame clones and leaves out a portion. The table shows several thousand clones, with around 60% occurring only once. The origin of this receptor is a human donor with pancreatic ductal adenocarcinoma. The material sequenced was tumor tissue.

This CDR3 reads CASSPQELGAGTEAFF. In DNA form, the CDR3 reads TGTGCCAGCTCACCACAGGAATTGGGCGCCGGCACTGAAGCTTTCTTT. The chain carries TRBV18 and TRBJ1-1; no firm D call. Per germline, CDR1 KGHSH and CDR2 LQKENI. The CDR3 consists of 16 residues. V lost 1 base and J lost 4, with 16 bases in between.